Following are 9 T cell receptor beta chains from one sample sequenced in a study of cytomegalovirus exposure and HLA in healthy donors. A multiplex PCR was run with 60 Vbeta primers and 13 Jbeta primers. Only in-frame clones appear in the TCRdb table, and some are missing; sequencing was by immunoSEQ multiplex PCR. The sample records some 110,000 clones, 70% to 85% being singletons. The sequenced sample was PBMCs. The receptor set was obtained from a woman aged 40-49 years in good health and CMV-seropositive.

The J gene is TRBJ1-3, the V gene TRBV27, with D perhaps TRBD1 (5 bases). The germline V gene encodes CDR1 MNHEY and CDR2 SMNVEV (reference sequence). The CDR3 length is 14 residues. Trimming removed 4 bases at V and 0 bases at J, with 7 bases between. The CDR3 reads CASSSGVSGNTIYF. In DNA, the CDR3 is TGTGCCAGCAGTTCGGGGGTCTCTGGAAACACCATATATTTT.

The V gene is TRBV15, the J gene TRBJ1-4; D perhaps matches TRBD1 (6 bases). This CDR3 has 13 residues. Trimming cost V 0 bases and J 8 bases, with 7 bases left between them. Germline V gives CDR1 LNHNV, CDR2 YYDKDF (reference sequence). The CDR3 DNA reads as TGTGCCACCAGCAGAGATAGGGGGGAAAAACTGTTTTTT. This translates into CATSRDRGEKLFF.

The chain couples TRBV6-1 to TRBJ2-6; D remains unclear. Germline-derived CDR1 and CDR2 are MNHNS and SASEGT. The V end was cut by 8 bases, the J end by 0 bases, with 8 bases between. This CDR3 has 14 amino acids. The CDR3 region is CASHRGSGANVLTF. In DNA form, the CDR3 reads TGTGCCAGCCACCGCGGCTCTGGGGCCAACGTCCTGACTTTC.

For the CDR3, the DNA is TGCGCCAGCACGGGGACAGGATCCTACGAGCAGTACTTC. Its protein is CASTGTGSYEQYF. The J gene is TRBJ2-7, the V gene TRBV10-2; 8 bases line up with TRBD1. CDR1 and CDR2 from the germline V gene are WSHSY and SAAADI. The CDR3 consists of 13 residues. J was trimmed by 1 base and V by 7 bases; bases with no gene match: 3.

The chain has TRBV19 and TRBJ2-1; no clear D gene. The length of the CDR3 is 17 residues. Trimming pared 0 bases from V and 0 bases from J, leaving 12 bases between. Germline CDR1 is LNHDA and CDR2 is SQIVND (reference sequence). The CDR3 DNA reads TGTGCCAGTAGTATAGATATGTCCAGGATCTCCTACAATGAGCAGTTCTTC. Its translation is CASSIDMSRISYNEQFF. The variable domain in full, with the rest retrieved from reference TRBV19 and TRBJ2-1, is DGGITQSPKYLFRKEGQNVTLSCEQNLNHDAMYWYRQDPGQGLRLIYYSQIVNDFQKGDIAEGYSVSREKKESFPLTVTSAQKNPTAFYLCASSIDMSRISYNEQFFGPGTRLTVL.

This clone was counted a single time. The chain is built from TRBV19 and TRBJ2-5; 7 bases are a match to TRBD2. V was clipped by 4 bases and J by 12 bases; unmatched bases: 14. The CDR3 is 14 residues long. Germline CDR1 reads LNHDA; CDR2 reads SQIVND (reference sequence). CDR3 in amino acids: CASSSGRPYEGEYF. The CDR3 DNA follows: TGTGCCAGTAGTAGCGGGAGACCCTACGAAGGGGAGTACTTC.

J is TRBJ1-3 and V is TRBV5-4; D remains unclear. Trimming pared 0 bases from V and 2 bases from J, leaving 3 bases between. The V gene's germline CDR1 is SGHNT and CDR2 YYREEE (reference sequence). The CDR3 spans 13 residues. The CDR3 DNA sequence: TGTGCCAGCAGCTTGGCGGCTGGAAACACCATATATTTT. This encodes CASSLAAGNTIYF.

V and J are TRBV5-5 and TRBJ2-7; D is uncertain. CDR1 and CDR2 from the germline V gene are SGHKS and YYEKEE (reference sequence). The CDR3 runs 13 residues. The V end was cut by 2 bases, the J end by 2 bases, with 8 bases between. CDR3 in DNA: TGTGCCAGCAGCTTAAGCCATACCTACGAGCAGTACTTC. Translation: CASSLSHTYEQYF.

V is TRBV11-2 and J is TRBJ2-1; TRBD2 aligns across 7 bases. Losses at the gene ends were 1 base for V and 7 bases for J; bases not matched to a gene: 4. Germline V gives CDR1 SGHAT, CDR2 FQNNGV. This CDR3 is built from 14 residues. CDR3 in amino acids: CASSLAWGGNEQFF. The CDR3 region has the DNA TGTGCCAGCAGCTTAGCTTGGGGAGGGAATGAGCAGTTCTTC. Looking up the rest from reference TRBV11-2 and TRBJ2-1 gives the full variable domain: EAGVAQSPRYKIIEKRQSVAFWCNPISGHATLYWYQQILGQGPKLLIQFQNNGVVDDSQLPKDRFSAERLKGVDSTLKIQPAKLEDSAVYLCASSLAWGGNEQFFGPGTRLTVL.